This section outlines one T cell receptor beta chain sequence together with its context. This clonotype appeared once. Its antigen remains unidentified. Base qualities are missing; no much larger clone stands one base away. A single read counts as weak evidence. These data belong to a study of response to subunit inactivated influenza vaccine (dated by TCRdb to the late 2010s). With regard to the full study: Deep quantitative profiling of the T cell receptor repertoire was used in the study to follow responses to a trivalent subunit inactivated influenza vaccine.

V is pared back by 5 bases and J by 0 bases, with 17 bases lying between the germline termini. The CDR3 contains 16 residues, cysteine and phenylalanine counted. CDR3 DNA only is kept here, 48 bases in frame from base 1. The germline V gene (reference sequence) provides CDR1 LGHDT and CDR2 YNNKEL. Summary of the overall study and its limitations: According to the authors, only a limited number of new T cells may be recruited by each seasonal influenza vaccination.

According to the study, the label for this sample's time point signals: around 42 days after influenza vaccine administration. Library prep was done by RT-PCR. Sequencing took place on an Illumina HiSeq 2500. TCRdb reworked the public reads: Q25 trimming with fastp, MiXCR clone assembly, productive beta chains retained. All rows with the same CDR3 protein become a single entry with the most common DNA and genes. The sample table contains some 160,000 distinct CDR3 sequences; only one count was recorded for approximately 10% of them. Over 10% of the sample is in the top ten clones. This chain joins TRBV3-1 to TRBJ2-7; TRBD1 is perhaps the D gene, given 7 matching bases. The sequence was collected from a man aged 45-65 years who received an inactivated influenza vaccine. Donor details come from another sample of the same person, matched by shared clones. This material consisted of non-naive T cells sorted from PBMCs, taken 45 days after vaccination. In the paper's terms, the cell subset or site label means: memory T cell fraction. CDR3 region: CASSSGGISGSYEQYF. The DNA sequence reads TGTGCCAGCAGCTCAGGGGGGATTAGCGGCTCCTACGAGCAGTACTTC.